This T cell receptor (beta chain) was identified during a study of blood T cell repertoires in COVID-19 (dated by TCRdb to the early 2020s). Background for the entire study: Recovered participants in ImmuneRACE Cohort 3 were defined as having two consecutive negative NP/OP PCR tests, clearance from a healthcare professional, or resolution of symptoms. Samples from collaborators originated in the United States, Italy and Spain and spanned both the acute and convalescent phases of COVID-19. The material from the prospective study consisted of cDNA or gDNA derived from T cells, B-cell-depleted T cells, or PBMCs. The dataset comprised deeply sampled blood TCRbeta repertoires from subjects exposed to, actively infected with, or recovered from COVID-19. The repertoires were released in a freely available public database meant as a resource for research on the immune response to SARS-CoV-2. The samples were drawn from two sources: the first 160 participants of the ongoing ImmuneRACE study, and 1,254 subjects contributed by 6 global collaborators. Sample metadata almost always included a de-identified subject ID, COVID-19 status, age in years and sex. Where HLA class I and class II types were available, the types were taken from metadata supplied by the sample provider, not from assay-based typing. What the work shows at the level of the full study, not this receptor alone: Clinical and demographic metadata were provided uncurated, with the amount varying by source and participant.

TCRbeta CDR3 regions were amplified from genomic DNA by means of the immunoSEQ Assay, a bias-controlled multiplex PCR. The original methods were these. The number of nucleated cells in each sample was estimated by amplification of reference gene primers within the assay. To quantify the absolute abundance of each unique TCRbeta CDR3 rearrangement, sequence reads were collapsed and filtered. For each sample, productive Simpson clonality was calculated as the square root of Simpson's diversity index over productive rearrangements. TCRdb provides this immuneACCESS table in a form limited to in-frame rearrangements. Some clones are lacking; in checked studies, under half of them reflect an unresolved V gene, and why the rest are absent is not known. V and J calls and clone size come straight from that table; D and trimming were deduced from the DNA. A total of 330,000 or so clones appear in this sample, about 87% of them only once. Together, the top ten hold about 2.1% of the sample.

The CDR3 contains 16 residues, cysteine and phenylalanine counted. Kept here is only the CDR3 DNA, which spans 48 bases and is read in frame from base 1. The junction shows trimming of 2 bases on V and 6 bases on J, plus 20 bases between the germline ends. Sequences MRHNA (CDR1) and SNTAGT (CDR2) are obtained from the germline V gene. A word on this clone: It lacks a known antigen. Base qualities are not at hand, and no much larger clone is one base apart.

In the prospective study, participants were roughly 18 to 95 years old, resided in 24 geographic areas of the United States, and were enrolled through a virtual design. To assign participants to cohorts, the prospective study relied on clinical history that participants themselves reported in a screening survey and a study questionnaire. In the prospective study, whole blood, serum and a nasopharyngeal or oropharyngeal swab were collected from each participant by mobile phlebotomists. Over an approximately 2-month period, participants in the prospective study had the option of providing additional blood draws and questionnaires. Blood samples from the prospective study were shipped frozen or at room temperature prior to DNA extraction.

The source of this sequence is a man aged 40-50 years in a cohort exposed to, infected with or recovered from COVID-19 (not recorded which). Source material: PBMCs or T cells enriched from blood (not recorded which). Recombination linked TRBV6-4 to TRBJ2-7; a tentative D match to TRBD1 spans 5 bases. At the DNA level, the sequence is TGTGCCAGCAGTGACATCAACAGGCGCTCCCCCCCCGAGCAGTACTTC. Its amino acids are CASSDINRRSPPEQYF.